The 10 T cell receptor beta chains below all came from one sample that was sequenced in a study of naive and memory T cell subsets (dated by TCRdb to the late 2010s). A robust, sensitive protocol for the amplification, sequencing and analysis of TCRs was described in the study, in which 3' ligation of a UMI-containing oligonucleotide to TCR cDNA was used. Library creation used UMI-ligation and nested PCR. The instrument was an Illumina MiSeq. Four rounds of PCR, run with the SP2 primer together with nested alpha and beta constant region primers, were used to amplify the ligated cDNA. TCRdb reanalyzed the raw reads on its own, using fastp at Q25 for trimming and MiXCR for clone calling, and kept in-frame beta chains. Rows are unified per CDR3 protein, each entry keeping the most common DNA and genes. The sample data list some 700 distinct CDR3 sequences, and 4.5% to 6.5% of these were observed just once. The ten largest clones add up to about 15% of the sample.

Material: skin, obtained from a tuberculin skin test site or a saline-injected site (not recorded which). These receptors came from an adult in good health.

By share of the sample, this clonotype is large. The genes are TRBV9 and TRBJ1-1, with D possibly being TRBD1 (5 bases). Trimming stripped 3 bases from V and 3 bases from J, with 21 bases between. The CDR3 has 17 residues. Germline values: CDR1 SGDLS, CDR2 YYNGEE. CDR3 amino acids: CASSGGPGGGFDTEAFF. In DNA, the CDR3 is TGTGCCAGCAGCGGAGGCCCCGGTGGGGGGTTCGACACTGAAGCTTTCTTT.

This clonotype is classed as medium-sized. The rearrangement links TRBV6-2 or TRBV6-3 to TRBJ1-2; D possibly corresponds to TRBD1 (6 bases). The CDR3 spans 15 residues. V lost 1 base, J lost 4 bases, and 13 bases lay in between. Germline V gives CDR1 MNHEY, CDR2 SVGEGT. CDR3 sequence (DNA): TGTGCCAGCAGTTACTGGGCAGGGGTCACCTATGGCTACACCTTC. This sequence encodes CASSYWAGVTYGYTF.

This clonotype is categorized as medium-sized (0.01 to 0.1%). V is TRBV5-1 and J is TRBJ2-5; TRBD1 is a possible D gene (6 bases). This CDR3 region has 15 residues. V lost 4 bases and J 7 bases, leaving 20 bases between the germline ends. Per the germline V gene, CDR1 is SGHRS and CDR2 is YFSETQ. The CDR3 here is CASSLLRDTQTTQYF. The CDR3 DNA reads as TGCGCCAGCAGCCTACTCCGGGACACCCAAACGACCCAGTACTTC.

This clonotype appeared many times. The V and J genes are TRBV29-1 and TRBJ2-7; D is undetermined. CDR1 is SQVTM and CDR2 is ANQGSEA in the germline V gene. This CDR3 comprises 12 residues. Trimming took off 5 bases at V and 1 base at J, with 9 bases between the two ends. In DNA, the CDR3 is TGCAGCGTTACCTCAAGTTCCTACGAGCAGTACTTC. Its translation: CSVTSSSYEQYF.

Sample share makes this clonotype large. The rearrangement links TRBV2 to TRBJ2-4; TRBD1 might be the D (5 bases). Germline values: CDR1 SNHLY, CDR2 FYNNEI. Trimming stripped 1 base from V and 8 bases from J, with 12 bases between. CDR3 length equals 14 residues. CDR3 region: CASSEGGRVDIQYF. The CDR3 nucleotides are TGTGCCAGCAGTGAAGGGGGCAGGGTGGACATTCAGTACTTC.

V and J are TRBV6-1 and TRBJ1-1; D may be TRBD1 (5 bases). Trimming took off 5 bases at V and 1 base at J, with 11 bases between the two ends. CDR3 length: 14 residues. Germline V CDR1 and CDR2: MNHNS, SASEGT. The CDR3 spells CASSRTGANTEAFF. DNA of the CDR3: TGTGCCAGCAGTAGGACTGGGGCGAACACTGAAGCTTTCTTT.

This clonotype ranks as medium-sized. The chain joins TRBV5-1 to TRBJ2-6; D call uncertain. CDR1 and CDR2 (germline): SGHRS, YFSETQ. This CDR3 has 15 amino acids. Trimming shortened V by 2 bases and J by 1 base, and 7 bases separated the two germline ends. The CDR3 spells CASSFSGSGANVLTF. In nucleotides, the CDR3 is TGCGCCAGCAGCTTTTCCGGGTCTGGGGCCAACGTCCTGACTTTC.

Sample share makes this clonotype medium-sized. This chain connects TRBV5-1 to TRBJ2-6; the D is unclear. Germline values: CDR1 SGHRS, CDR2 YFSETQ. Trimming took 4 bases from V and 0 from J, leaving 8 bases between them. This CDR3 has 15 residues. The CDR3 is CASSMAPSGANVLTF. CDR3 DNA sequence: TGCGCCAGCAGCATGGCTCCCTCTGGGGCCAACGTCCTGACTTTC.

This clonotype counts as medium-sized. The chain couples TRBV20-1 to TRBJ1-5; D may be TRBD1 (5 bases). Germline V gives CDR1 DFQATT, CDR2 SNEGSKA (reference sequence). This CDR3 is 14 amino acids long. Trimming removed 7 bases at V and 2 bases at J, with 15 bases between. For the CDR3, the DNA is TGCAGTGTTATGAGGGGAGGCGGCAATCAGCCCCAGCATTTT. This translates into CSVMRGGGNQPQHF.

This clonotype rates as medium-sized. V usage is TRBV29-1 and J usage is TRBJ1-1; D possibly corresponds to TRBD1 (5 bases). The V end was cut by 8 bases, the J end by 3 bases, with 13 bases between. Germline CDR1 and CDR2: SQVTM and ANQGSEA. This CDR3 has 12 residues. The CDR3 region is CSTRDGDTEAFF. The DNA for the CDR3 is TGCAGCACGCGGGACGGGGACACTGAAGCTTTCTTT.